A single T cell receptor (beta chain) is shown here with its context. These data come from a study of patients and donors after allogeneic stem cell transplantation. The V and J ends lost 2 bases and 9 bases, in that order; junction bases with no gene match: 10. CDR1 and CDR2 (germline): MNHEY, SVGEGT. There are 15 residues in the CDR3. TCRdb reprocessed the RT-PCR reads with MiXCR, giving one entry per CDR3 protein. The sample includes about 400,000 distinct CDR3 sequences, 16% of them seen just once. Sequencing was done on a sample of blood, either unsorted or a sorted T cell fraction (not recorded which). This clonotype was obtained from a human donor who was either an allogeneic HSCT recipient or a stem cell or donor lymphocyte infusion donor (not recorded which). It is not recorded whose cells these are; they may come from a transplant donor. This sequence joins TRBV6-2 or TRBV6-3 and TRBJ2-1, with 7 bases fitting TRBD2. CDR3 DNA: TGTGCCAGCAGTTACAGCGGGGTGGAAAGGGGTGAGCAGTTCTTC. Residues: CASSYSGVERGEQFF.